The present entry profiles one T cell receptor beta chain with its context. The antigen is unknown. Germline CDR1 reads SEHNR; CDR2 reads FQNEAQ (reference sequence). The CDR3 loop spans 15 amino acids. The germline V and J ends were trimmed by 3 bases and 1 base, with 11 bases remaining between them. This sample was taken from a study of OX40 agonist ivuxolimab in advanced cancers. On the study more broadly: Administration of intravenous ivuxolimab to patients occurred every 2 weeks at 0.01 to 10 mg/kg. Subjects had a mean age of around 60 years, with a range of about 23 to 79; around 80% were male. Treatment received earlier with anti-PD-1, anti-PD-L1 or anti-CTLA-4 agents was allowed, and more than 30% had some. Broader study findings: At 0.1-3.0 mg/kg, partial responders had clonal expansion among the lowest observed.

Using immunoSEQ multiplex PCR, the repertoire was profiled, and TCRdb retains in-frame clones only, with some absent. The sample has under 100,000 clones; about four fifths are singletons. This clonotype originated in an adult with an advanced solid tumor such as melanoma, head and neck, liver or kidney cancer. The material sequenced was CD4+ or CD8+ T cells sorted from blood, taken in a trial of the OX40 agonist ivuxolimab. This sequence joins TRBV7-9 and TRBJ2-3, with D perhaps matching TRBD2 (5 bases). The CDR3 spells CASSLASPGTDTQYF. The CDR3 bases are TGTGCCAGCAGCTTGGCTAGCCCTGGCACAGATACGCAGTATTTT. The full variable domain, its missing parts supplied by reference TRBV7-9 and TRBJ2-3, is DTGVSQNPRHKITKRGQNVTFRCDPISEHNRLYWYRQTLGQGPEFLTYFQNEAQLEKSRLLSDRFSAERPKGSFSTLEIQRTEQGDSAMYLCASSLASPGTDTQYFGPGTRLTVL.